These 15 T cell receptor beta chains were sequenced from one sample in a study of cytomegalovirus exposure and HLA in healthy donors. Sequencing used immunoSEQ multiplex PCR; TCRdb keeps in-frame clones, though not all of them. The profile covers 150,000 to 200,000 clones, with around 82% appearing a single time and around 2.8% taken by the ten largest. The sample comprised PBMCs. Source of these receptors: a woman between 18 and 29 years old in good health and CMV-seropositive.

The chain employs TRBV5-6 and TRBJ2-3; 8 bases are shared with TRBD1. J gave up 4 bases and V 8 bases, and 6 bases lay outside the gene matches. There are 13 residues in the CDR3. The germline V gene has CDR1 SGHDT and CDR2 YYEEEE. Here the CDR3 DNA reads TGTGCCAGTCGACAGGGGCCCGCAGATACGCAGTATTTT. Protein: CASRQGPADTQYF.

CDR3 nucleotides: TGCGCCAGCAGCCCTCTGGCGGACTACAATGAGCAGTTCTTC. It yields the protein CASSPLADYNEQFF. The genes are TRBV4-1 and TRBJ2-1; no clear D gene. Trimming left V 4 bases short and J 3 bases short, with 10 bases between. The V gene's germline CDR1 is MGHRA and CDR2 YSYEKL. The CDR3 length is 14 residues.

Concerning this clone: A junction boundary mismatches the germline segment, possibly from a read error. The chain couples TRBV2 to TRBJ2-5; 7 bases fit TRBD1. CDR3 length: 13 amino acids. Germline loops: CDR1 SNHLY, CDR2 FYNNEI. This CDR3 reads CACRGQTLETQYF. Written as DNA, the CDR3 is TGTGCCTGCAGGGGACAGACACTAGAGACCCAGTACTTC.

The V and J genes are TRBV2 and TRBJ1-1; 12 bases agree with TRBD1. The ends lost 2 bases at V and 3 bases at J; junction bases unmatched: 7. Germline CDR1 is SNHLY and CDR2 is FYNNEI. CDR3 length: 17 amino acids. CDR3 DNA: TGTGCCAGCAGTGAACCGGGGACAGGGGGCTTGGACACTGAAGCTTTCTTT. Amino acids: CASSEPGTGGLDTEAFF.

CDR3 sequence: CASSYPGVNSPLHF. The CDR3 DNA is TGTGCCAGCAGTTACCCAGGGGTGAACTCACCCCTCCACTTT. The chain combines TRBV6-6 with TRBJ1-6; perhaps TRBD1 as D (6 bases). Trimming took off 2 bases at V and 10 bases at J, with 12 bases between the two ends. Germline V lookup: CDR1 MNHNY, CDR2 SVGAGI (reference sequence). The CDR3 contains 14 residues.

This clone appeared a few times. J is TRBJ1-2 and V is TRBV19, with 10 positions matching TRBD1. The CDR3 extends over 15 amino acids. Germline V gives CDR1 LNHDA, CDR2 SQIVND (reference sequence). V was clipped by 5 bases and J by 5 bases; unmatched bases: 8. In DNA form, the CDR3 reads TGTGCCAGTAGTTCGACACCGGGACAGGGGTATGGCTACACCTTC. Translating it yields CASSSTPGQGYGYTF.

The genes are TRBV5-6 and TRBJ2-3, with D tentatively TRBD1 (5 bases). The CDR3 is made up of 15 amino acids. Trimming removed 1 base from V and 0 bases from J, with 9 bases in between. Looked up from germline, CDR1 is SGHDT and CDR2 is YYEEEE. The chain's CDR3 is CASSLRGVSTDTQYF. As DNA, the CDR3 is TGTGCCAGCAGCTTGAGGGGCGTAAGCACAGATACGCAGTATTTT. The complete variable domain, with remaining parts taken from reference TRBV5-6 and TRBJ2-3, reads DAGVTQSPTHLIKTRGQQVTLRCSPKSGHDTVSWYQQALGQGPQFIFQYYEEEERQRGNFPDRFSGHQFPNYSSELNVNALLLGDSALYLCASSLRGVSTDTQYFGPGTRLTVL.

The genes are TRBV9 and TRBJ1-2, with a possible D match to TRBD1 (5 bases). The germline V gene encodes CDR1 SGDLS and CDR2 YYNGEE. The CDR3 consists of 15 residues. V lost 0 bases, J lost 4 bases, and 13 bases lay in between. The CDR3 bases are TGTGCCAGCAGCGTAGTTGACAGTTCGGGCTATGGCTACACCTTC. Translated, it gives CASSVVDSSGYGYTF.

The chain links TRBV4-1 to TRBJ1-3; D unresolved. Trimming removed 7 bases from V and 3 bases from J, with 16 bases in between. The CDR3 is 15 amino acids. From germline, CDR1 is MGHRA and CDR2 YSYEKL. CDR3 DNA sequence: TGCGCCAGCAAGGTCCAAATGACTATTGGAAACACCATATATTTT. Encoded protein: CASKVQMTIGNTIYF.

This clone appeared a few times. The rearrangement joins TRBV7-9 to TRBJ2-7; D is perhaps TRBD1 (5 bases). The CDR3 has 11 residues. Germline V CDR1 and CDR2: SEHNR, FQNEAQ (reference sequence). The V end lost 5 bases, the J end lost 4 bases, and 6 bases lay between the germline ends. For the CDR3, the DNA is TGTGCCAGCAGCCCAGGGTACGAGCAGTACTTC. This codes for CASSPGYEQYF.

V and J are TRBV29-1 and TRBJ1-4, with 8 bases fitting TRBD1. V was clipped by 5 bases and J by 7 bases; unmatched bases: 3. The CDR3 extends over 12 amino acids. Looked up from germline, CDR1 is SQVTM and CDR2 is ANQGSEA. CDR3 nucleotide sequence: TGCAGCGTTACAGGGGGGACTGAAAAACTGTTTTTT. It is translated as CSVTGGTEKLFF.

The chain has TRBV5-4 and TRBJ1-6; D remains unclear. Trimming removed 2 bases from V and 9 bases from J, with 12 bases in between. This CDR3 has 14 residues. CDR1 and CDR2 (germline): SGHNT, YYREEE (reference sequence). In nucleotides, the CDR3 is TGTGCCAGCAGCTTAAGGAGGGAGGGTTCACCCCTCCACTTT. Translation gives CASSLRREGSPLHF.

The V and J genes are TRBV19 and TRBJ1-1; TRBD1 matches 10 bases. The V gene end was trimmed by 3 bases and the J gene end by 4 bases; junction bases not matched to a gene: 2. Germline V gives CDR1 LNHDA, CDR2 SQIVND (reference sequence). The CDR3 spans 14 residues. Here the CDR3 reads CASSIRTGGTEAFF. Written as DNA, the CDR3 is TGTGCCAGTAGTATCAGGACAGGGGGCACTGAAGCTTTCTTT.

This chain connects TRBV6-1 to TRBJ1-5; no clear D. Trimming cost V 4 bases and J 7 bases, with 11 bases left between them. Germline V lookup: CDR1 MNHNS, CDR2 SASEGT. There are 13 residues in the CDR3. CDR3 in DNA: TGTGCCAGCAGTGCGGCTGGAGAGCAGCCCCAGCATTTT. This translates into CASSAAGEQPQHF.

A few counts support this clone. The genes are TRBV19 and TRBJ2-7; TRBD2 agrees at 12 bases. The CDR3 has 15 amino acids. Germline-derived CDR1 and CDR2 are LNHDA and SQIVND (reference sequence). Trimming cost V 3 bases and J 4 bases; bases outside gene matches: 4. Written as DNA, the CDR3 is TGTGCCAGTAGTATCCCACTAGCGGGGGGATACGAGCAGTACTTC. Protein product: CASSIPLAGGYEQYF.